This TCR beta chain came from a study of CD8 T cells in Susac syndrome. A note on this clonotype: The antigen is undetermined.

Whole-study findings and limits: The study recognized that the number of individuals in its TCR sequencing and HLA analysis was relatively small.

Reverse transcription of roughly 0.5 to 1 ug RNA was carried out with random hexamers. TCR beta CDR3 was amplified by immunoSEQ multiplex PCR. This amplification extended across 54 Vbeta and 13 Jbeta segments. TCRdb re-derived calls from the immunoSEQ multiplex PCR reads in MiXCR, one entry per CDR3 protein. The sample carries 150,000 to 200,000 distinct CDR3 sequences, less than 95% recorded once. TCR beta was sequenced from blood CD8+ and CD4+ T cells. TEMRA cells were FACS-enriched, unlike CD8+ and CD4+ T cells, which were negatively isolated. This clonotype originated in a human donor in good health. The source material was CD4+ T cells from PBMCs.

CDR3 DNA: TGTGCCAGCAGCCCCCCTGGGCCCCAGCATTTT. This encodes CASSPPGPQHF. The V call is TRBV6-6, the J call TRBJ1-5; D unclear. V gave up 6 bases and J gave up 9 bases, with 9 bases separating them. The CDR3 length is 11 residues. CDR1 and CDR2 from the germline V gene are MNHNY and SVGAGI (reference sequence).